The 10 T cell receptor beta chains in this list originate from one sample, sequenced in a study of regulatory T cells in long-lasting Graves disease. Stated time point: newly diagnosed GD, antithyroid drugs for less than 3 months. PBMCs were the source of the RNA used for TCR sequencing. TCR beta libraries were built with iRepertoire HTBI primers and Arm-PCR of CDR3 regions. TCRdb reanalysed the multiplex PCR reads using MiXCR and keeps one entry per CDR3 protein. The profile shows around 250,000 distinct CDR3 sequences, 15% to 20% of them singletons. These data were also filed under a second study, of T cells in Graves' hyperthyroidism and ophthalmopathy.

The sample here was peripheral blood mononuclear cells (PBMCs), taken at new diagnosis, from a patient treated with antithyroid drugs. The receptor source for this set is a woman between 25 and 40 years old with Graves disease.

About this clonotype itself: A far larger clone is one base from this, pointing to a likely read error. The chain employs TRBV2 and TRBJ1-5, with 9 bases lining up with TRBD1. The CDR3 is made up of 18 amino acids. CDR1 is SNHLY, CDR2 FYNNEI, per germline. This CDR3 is CASSFNLGQGRSSQPQHF. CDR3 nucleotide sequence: TGTGCCAGCAGTTTCAACCTGGGACAGGGCAGAAGCAGTCAGCCCCAGCATTTT. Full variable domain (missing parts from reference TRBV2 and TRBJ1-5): EPEVTQTPSHQVTQMGQEVILRCVPISNHLYFYWYRQILGQKVEFLVSFYNNEISEKSEIFDDQFSVERPDGSNFTLKIRSTKLEDSAMYFCASSFNLGQGRSSQPQHFGDGTRLSIL.

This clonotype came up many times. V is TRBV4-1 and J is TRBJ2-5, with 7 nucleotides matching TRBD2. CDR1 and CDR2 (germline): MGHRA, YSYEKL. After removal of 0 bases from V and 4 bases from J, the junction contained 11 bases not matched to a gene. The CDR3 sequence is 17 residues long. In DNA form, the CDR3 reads TGCGCCAGCAGCCAAGACCCCCAGACTAGCCGCAGAGAGACCCAGTACTTC. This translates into CASSQDPQTSRRETQYF.

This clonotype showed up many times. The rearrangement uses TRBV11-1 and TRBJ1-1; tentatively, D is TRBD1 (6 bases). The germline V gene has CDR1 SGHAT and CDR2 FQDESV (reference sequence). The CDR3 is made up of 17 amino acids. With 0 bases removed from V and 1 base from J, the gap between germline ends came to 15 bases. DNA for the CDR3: TGTGCCAGCAGCTTAGCTCCACAGGGTGCCGGGAACACTGAAGCTTTCTTT. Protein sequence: CASSLAPQGAGNTEAFF.

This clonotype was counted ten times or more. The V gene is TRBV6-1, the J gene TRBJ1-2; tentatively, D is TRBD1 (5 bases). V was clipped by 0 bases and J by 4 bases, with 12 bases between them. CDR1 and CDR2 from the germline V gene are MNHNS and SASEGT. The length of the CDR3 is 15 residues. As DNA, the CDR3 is TGTGCCAGCAGTGAAGCGCAACAGGCGCGCTATGGCTACACCTTC. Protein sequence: CASSEAQQARYGYTF.

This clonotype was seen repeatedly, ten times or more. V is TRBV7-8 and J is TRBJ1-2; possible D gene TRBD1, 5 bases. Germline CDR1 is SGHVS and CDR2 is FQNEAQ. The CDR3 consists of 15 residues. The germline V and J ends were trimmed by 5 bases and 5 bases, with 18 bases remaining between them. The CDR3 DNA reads TGTGCCAGCAGCCCGAGAGGGGCGCGGCCTTATGGCTACACCTTC. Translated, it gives CASSPRGARPYGYTF.

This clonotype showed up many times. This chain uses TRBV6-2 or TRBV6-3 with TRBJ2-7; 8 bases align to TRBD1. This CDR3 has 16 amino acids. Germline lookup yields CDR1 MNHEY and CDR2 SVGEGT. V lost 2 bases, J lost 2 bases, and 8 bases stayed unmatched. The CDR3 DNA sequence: TGTGCCAGCAGTTACCCAAGGGACAGGCAAACCTACGAGCAGTACTTC. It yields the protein CASSYPRDRQTYEQYF.

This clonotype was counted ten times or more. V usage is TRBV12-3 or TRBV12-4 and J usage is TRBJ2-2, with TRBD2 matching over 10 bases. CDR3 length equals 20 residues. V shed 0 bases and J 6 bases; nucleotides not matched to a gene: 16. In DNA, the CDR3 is TGTGCCAGCAGTTTAGCCCGAAACCAGCGGGGGGGCCGGGTTCCCGGGGAGCTGTTTTTT. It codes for CASSLARNQRGGRVPGELFF.

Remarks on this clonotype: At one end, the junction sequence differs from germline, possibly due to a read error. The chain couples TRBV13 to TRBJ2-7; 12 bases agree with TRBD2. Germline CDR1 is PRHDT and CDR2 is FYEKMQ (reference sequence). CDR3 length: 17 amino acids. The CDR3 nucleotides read TGTGCCGGCAGCTCGGGGCTAGCGGGGGGGCCAGTGTACGAGCAGTACTTC. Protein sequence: CAGSSGLAGGPVYEQYF.

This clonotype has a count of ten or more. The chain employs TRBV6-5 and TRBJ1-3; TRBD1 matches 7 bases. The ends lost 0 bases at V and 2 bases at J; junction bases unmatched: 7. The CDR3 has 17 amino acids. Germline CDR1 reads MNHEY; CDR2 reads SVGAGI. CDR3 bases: TGTGCCAGCAGTTACTCACCTCAGGGGGGACCTGGAAACACCATATATTTT. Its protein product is CASSYSPQGGPGNTIYF.

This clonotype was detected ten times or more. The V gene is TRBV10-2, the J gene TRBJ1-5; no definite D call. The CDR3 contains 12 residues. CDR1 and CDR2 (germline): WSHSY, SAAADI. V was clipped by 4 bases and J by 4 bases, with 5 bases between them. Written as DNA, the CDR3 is TGCGCCAGCAGTGGTGGGAATCAGCCCCAGCATTTT. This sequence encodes CASSGGNQPQHF.